This T cell receptor beta chain was sequenced in a study of blood T cell repertoires in COVID-19. Profiled with immunoSEQ multiplex PCR; TCRdb holds only in-frame clones, not every one. The sample includes tens of thousands of clones, 80% to 90% seen only once; the top ten take 2.5% to 3%. The clonotype was recovered from a man aged 50-60 years with acute or convalescent COVID-19. Sequencing was done on a sample of peripheral blood.

The CDR3 reads CASSPSQSGTDTQYF. The CDR3 nucleotides read TGTGCCAGCTCACCATCTCAATCGGGCACAGATACGCAGTATTTT. The rearrangement joins TRBV18 to TRBJ2-3, with no clear D. Deletions cut 2 bases from V and 1 base from J, with 10 bases between. The CDR3 contains 15 residues. Germline CDR1 is KGHSH and CDR2 is LQKENI.